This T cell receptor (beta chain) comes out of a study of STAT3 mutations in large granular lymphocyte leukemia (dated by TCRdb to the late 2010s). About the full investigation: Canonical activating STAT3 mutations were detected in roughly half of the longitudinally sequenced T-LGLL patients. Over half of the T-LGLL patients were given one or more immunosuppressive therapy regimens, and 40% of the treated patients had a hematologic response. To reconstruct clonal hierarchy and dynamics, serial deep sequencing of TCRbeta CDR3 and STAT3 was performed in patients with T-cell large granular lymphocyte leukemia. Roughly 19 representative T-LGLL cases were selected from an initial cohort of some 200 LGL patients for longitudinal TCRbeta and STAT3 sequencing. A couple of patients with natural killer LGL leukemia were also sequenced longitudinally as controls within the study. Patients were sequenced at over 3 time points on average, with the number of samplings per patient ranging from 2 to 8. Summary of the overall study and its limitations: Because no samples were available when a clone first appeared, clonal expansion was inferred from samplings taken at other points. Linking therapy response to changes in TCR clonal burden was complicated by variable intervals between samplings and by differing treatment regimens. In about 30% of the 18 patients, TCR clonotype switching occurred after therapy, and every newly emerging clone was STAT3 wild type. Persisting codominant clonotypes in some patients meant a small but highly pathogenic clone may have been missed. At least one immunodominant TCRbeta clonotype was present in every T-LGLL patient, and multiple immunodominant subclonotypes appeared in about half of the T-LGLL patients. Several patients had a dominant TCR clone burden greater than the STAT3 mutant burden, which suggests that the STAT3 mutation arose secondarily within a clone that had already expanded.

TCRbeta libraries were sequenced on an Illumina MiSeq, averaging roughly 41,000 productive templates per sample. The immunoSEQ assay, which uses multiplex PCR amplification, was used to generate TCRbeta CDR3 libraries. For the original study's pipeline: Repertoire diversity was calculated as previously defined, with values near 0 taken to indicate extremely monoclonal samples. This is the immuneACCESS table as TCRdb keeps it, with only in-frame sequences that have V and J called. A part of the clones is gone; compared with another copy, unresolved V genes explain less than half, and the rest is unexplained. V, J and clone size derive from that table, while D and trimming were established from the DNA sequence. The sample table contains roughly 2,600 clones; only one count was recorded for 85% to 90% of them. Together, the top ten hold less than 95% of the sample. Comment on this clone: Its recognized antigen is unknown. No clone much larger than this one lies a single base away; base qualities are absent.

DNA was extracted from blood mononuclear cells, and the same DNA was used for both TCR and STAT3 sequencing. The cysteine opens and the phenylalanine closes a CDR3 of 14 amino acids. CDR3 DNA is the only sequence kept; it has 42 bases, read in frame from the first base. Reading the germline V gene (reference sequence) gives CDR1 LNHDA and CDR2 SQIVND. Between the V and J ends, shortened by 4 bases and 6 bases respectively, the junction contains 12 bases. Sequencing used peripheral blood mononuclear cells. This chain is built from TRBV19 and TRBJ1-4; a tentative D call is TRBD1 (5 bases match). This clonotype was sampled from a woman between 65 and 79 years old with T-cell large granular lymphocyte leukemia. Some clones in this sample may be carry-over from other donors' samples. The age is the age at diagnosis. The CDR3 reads CASSTQGRYEKLFF. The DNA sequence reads TGTGCCAGTAGTACTCAGGGTCGCTATGAAAAACTGTTTTTT.